A single sample gave rise to the 12 T cell receptor beta chains below, sequenced in a study of T-cell reconstitution after alpha-beta-depleted transplantation in children. Unique molecular identifiers were used to barcode this TCRbeta library. TCRdb re-analysed the PCR reads in MiXCR, keeping a single row per CDR3 protein. There are about 92,000 distinct CDR3 sequences in the sample; more than 9% occur only once, and around 14% lies in the top ten. The sequencing used PBMCs from the stem cell graft donor, collected from the stem cell graft. The receptors here all came from a human donor who donated a stem cell graft to a child with inherited bone marrow failure.

The chain recombines TRBV28 with TRBJ2-7; D unresolved. CDR1 and CDR2 from the germline V gene are MDHEN and SYDVKM. The CDR3 is 13 amino acids. Trimming removed 6 bases at V and 3 bases at J, with 12 bases between. The CDR3 region has the DNA TGTGCCAGCAGCTCCGGGCCCCTCTACGAGCAGTACTTC. It translates to CASSSGPLYEQYF. Filled out from reference TRBV28 and TRBJ2-7, the complete variable domain reads DVKVTQSSRYLVKRTGEKVFLECVQDMDHENMFWYRQDPGLGLRLIYFSYDVKMKEKGDIPEGYSVSREKKERFSLILESASTNQTSMYLCASSSGPLYEQYFGPGTRLTVT.

This clonotype has at least ten counts. The chain joins TRBV12-3 or TRBV12-4 to TRBJ1-6; D may be TRBD1 (6 bases). This CDR3 contains 15 residues. Trimming removed 4 bases at V and 10 bases at J, with 17 bases between. In nucleotides, the CDR3 is TGTGCCAGCAGTTCCAGGGGAACTGGTGAATCACCCCTCCACTTT. Translation: CASSSRGTGESPLHF.

This chain joins TRBV24-1 and TRBJ2-1; 7 nucleotides agree with TRBD1. CDR1 and CDR2 (germline): KGHDR, SFDVKD. The V segment lost 4 bases and the J segment 6 bases; nucleotides outside the gene matches: 5. The CDR3 consists of 14 residues. The CDR3 here is CATSDKGQSNEQFF. Here the CDR3 DNA reads TGTGCCACCAGTGACAAGGGACAGAGCAATGAGCAGTTCTTC.

This clonotype was observed at least ten times. The chain has TRBV5-1 and TRBJ1-1; TRBD1 might be the D (5 bases). Trimming stripped 4 bases from V and 4 bases from J, with 17 bases between. The CDR3 consists of 15 residues. The germline gives CDR1 SGHRS, CDR2 YFSETQ. The CDR3 nucleotides are TGCGCCAGCAGCCCCGACCCTGGGGGGGGCACTGAAGCTTTCTTT. This translates into CASSPDPGGGTEAFF.

This clonotype was detected a few times. The chain uses TRBV6-2 or TRBV6-3 and TRBJ1-1, with D maybe TRBD1 (5 bases). This CDR3 region has 12 residues. Germline values: CDR1 MNHEY, CDR2 SVGEGT. The V gene lost 5 bases and the J gene lost 7 bases, with 11 bases spanning the gap. CDR3 sequence: CASSRQGSEAFF. For the CDR3, the DNA is TGTGCCAGCAGTCGGCAGGGTAGTGAAGCTTTCTTT.

The table lists this clonotype with many counts. V and J are TRBV6-2 or TRBV6-3 and TRBJ2-5; 9 positions match TRBD2. J lost 5 bases, V lost 6 bases, and 16 bases had no gene match. This CDR3 is built from 17 residues. Germline CDR1 and CDR2: MNHEY and SVGEGT. The CDR3 sequence is CASRGGGGASFLETQYF. In DNA, the CDR3 is TGTGCCAGCAGAGGTGGCGGGGGGGCCTCGTTTTTGGAGACCCAGTACTTC.

This clonotype occurred many times. This rearrangement joins TRBV20-1 to TRBJ1-1; D is uncertain. The CDR3 is 14 amino acids. Per germline, CDR1 DFQATT and CDR2 SNEGSKA (reference sequence). V was shortened by 6 bases and J by 2 bases, with 16 bases between the two germline ends. For the CDR3, the DNA is TGCAGTGCCACTGGAACCAATCCTAACACTGAAGCTTTCTTT. This sequence encodes CSATGTNPNTEAFF.

This clonotype was recorded at least ten times. The chain employs TRBV27 and TRBJ2-7; the match to TRBD2 covers 10 bases. V dropped 2 bases and J dropped 1; count of bases not matched to a gene: 2. The CDR3 runs 15 residues. Germline values: CDR1 MNHEY, CDR2 SMNVEV (reference sequence). CDR3 DNA: TGTGCCAGCAGTTTAGGACTAGCGGTTTCCTACGAGCAGTACTTC. Its translation: CASSLGLAVSYEQYF.

This clonotype was recorded many times. The chain uses TRBV3-1 and TRBJ2-7, with D possibly TRBD2 on 6 matching bases. Trimming took 4 bases from V and 2 from J, leaving 12 bases between them. Germline V CDR1 and CDR2: LGHDT, YNNKEL (reference sequence). The CDR3 is 14 amino acids. The CDR3 bases are TGTGCCAGCAGCCCGCTGGCGGGACCCTACGAGCAGTACTTC. Its protein product is CASSPLAGPYEQYF.

This clonotype was recorded at least ten times. The V gene is TRBV10-3, the J gene TRBJ2-7, with D perhaps TRBD2 (6 bases). Germline values: CDR1 ENHRY, CDR2 SYGVKD. This CDR3 is 13 amino acids long. V was shortened by 5 bases and J by 4 bases, with 12 bases between the two germline ends. The CDR3, as DNA: TGTGCCATCAGTTCAGTCGGGGGATACGAGCAGTACTTC. Encoded protein: CAISSVGGYEQYF.

This clonotype was detected ten times or more. The chain's CDR3 is CSAALGTGGTEAFF. The CDR3 DNA is TGCAGTGCTGCCCTCGGGACAGGGGGGACTGAAGCTTTCTTT. The chain joins TRBV20-1 to TRBJ1-1, with TRBD1 matching 11 bases. There are 14 residues in the CDR3. The germline gives CDR1 DFQATT, CDR2 SNEGSKA (reference sequence). The V segment lost 5 bases and the J segment 5 bases; nucleotides outside the gene matches: 7.

This clonotype was recorded many times. This rearrangement joins TRBV29-1 to TRBJ2-5; 14 positions match TRBD2. This CDR3 has 14 residues. Looked up from germline, CDR1 is SQVTM and CDR2 is ANQGSEA. With V trimmed by 4 bases and J by 2 bases, 0 bases remained unmatched. The CDR3 region is CSVGLAGGQETQYF. The CDR3, as DNA: TGCAGCGTTGGACTAGCGGGAGGGCAAGAGACCCAGTACTTC.